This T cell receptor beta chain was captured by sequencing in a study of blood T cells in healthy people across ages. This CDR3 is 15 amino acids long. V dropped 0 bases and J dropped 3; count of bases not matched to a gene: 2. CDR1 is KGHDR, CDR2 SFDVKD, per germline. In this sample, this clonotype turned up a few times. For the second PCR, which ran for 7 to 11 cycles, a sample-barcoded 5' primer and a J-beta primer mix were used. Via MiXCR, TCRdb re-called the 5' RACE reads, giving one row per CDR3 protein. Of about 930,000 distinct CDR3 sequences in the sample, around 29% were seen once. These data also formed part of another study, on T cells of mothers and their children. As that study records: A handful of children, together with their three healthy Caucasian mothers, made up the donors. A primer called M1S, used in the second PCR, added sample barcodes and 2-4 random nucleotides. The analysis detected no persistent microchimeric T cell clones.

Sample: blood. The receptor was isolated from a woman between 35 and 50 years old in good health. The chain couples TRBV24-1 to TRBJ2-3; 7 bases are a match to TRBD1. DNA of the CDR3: TGTGCCACCAGTGATTTGCTACAGGGGACAGATACGCAGTATTTT. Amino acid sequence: CATSDLLQGTDTQYF.